This T cell receptor beta chain was identified in a study of response to subunit inactivated influenza vaccine. General study points: A suggestion made by the authors is that each seasonal influenza vaccination recruits few new T cells.

This clonotype was found once. Its target is unknown. TCRdb ran MiXCR on the RT-PCR reads and lists one entry per CDR3 protein. The data hold around 750,000 distinct CDR3 sequences, with over 20% observed a single time. The sequence was collected from a man aged 50 or older who received an inactivated influenza vaccine. Source: PBMCs from blood, taken more than 4 days after vaccination.

CDR3 sequence reads: CASSLEATSGPYNEQFF. CDR3 in DNA: TGTGCCAGCAGCTTAGAGGCGACTAGCGGTCCTTACAATGAGCAGTTCTTC. This chain joins TRBV7-9 and TRBJ2-1; 9 nucleotides line up with TRBD2. V gave up 1 base and J gave up 4 bases; unmatched junction bases: 8. The CDR3 covers 17 residues. Germline V CDR1 and CDR2: SEHNR, FQNEAQ (reference sequence).